The 28 T cell receptor beta chains listed next were all sequenced from one sample in a study of glioma-infiltrating T cells after dendritic cell vaccination. The method was immunoSEQ multiplex PCR; TCRdb's version includes in-frame clones alone and lacks a portion of them. The table lists 55,000 to 75,000 clones, roughly 83% of them singletons, with 15% to 19% in the top ten. Time point defined: after dendritic cell vaccination, including at tumor progression/relapse. This material consisted of blood, taken after dendritic cell vaccination. The receptor source for this set is a human donor with glioblastoma.

The chain uses TRBV4-1 and TRBJ2-3; 10 positions agree with TRBD2. The CDR3 totals 16 residues. J gave up 4 bases and V 0 bases, and 4 bases lay outside the gene matches. Germline V gene data show CDR1 as MGHRA and CDR2 as YSYEKL. CDR3 sequence (DNA): TGCGCCAGCAGCCAAGATGAAAGCGGGGGGGCAGATACGCAGTATTTT. Residues: CASSQDESGGADTQYF.

This clone was counted a few times. This chain's CDR3 is CASSLLGDSYEQYF. The CDR3, as DNA: TGTGCCAGCAGTCTGCTAGGTGACTCCTACGAGCAGTACTTC. This chain uses TRBV9 with TRBJ2-7; D uncertain. Germline CDR1 SGDLS, CDR2 YYNGEE. This CDR3 is 14 amino acids long. V lost 5 bases and J lost 0, with 12 bases in between.

The CDR3 reads CASSFTTTGAMNTEAFF. CDR3 nucleotide sequence: TGTGCCAGCAGCTTCACTACAACAGGGGCCATGAACACTGAAGCTTTCTTT. This chain links TRBV7-9 with TRBJ1-1; the match to TRBD1 covers 7 bases. The CDR3 sequence is 17 residues long. Germline V lookup: CDR1 SEHNR, CDR2 FQNEAQ (reference sequence). The J segment lost 0 bases and the V segment lost 3 bases, leaving 10 bases of the junction unmatched.

The chain is built from TRBV7-2 and TRBJ1-1, with D maybe TRBD1 (5 bases). From germline, CDR1 is SGHTA and CDR2 FQGNSA. Between the trimmed V and J ends, which lost 4 bases and 10 bases, there was a span of 16 bases. CDR3 size: 13 residues. The CDR3 here is CASSSLGHLGAFF. CDR3 nucleotides: TGTGCCAGCAGCTCCCTAGGACACCTTGGAGCTTTCTTT.

CDR3 amino acids: CASSPGQYTGELFF. In DNA form, the CDR3 reads TGTGCCAGCAGTCCGGGACAATACACCGGGGAGCTGTTTTTT. The J gene is TRBJ2-2, the V gene TRBV6-5; the D gene is possibly TRBD1 (6 bases). V shed 5 bases and J shed 3 bases, with 10 bases lying between them. This CDR3 comprises 14 residues. Germline lookup yields CDR1 MNHEY and CDR2 SVGAGI.

In the case of this clone: Sequence at one end of the junction differs from germline and may be a read error. The gene calls are TRBV6-1 and TRBJ1-6, with TRBD1 identical over 9 bases. The CDR3 is made up of 20 amino acids. CDR1 and CDR2 (germline): MNHNS, SASEGT. The chain's CDR3 is CASSEEIAGGTGSYNSPLHF. Here the CDR3 DNA reads TGTGCCAGCAGCGAAGAGATAGCCGGTGGGACAGGGTCCTATAATTCACCCCTCCACTTT.

The chain couples TRBV5-1 to TRBJ2-7, with 8 bases lining up with TRBD2. Losses at the gene ends were 4 bases for V and 4 bases for J; bases not matched to a gene: 13. CDR1 and CDR2 from the germline V gene are SGHRS and YFSETQ. CDR3 length: 16 amino acids. CDR3 sequence reads: CASSAGAGGELYEQYF. The CDR3 bases are TGCGCCAGCAGCGCGGGGGCGGGGGGCGAGTTATACGAGCAGTACTTC. Supplemented by reference TRBV5-1 and TRBJ2-7, the full variable domain reads KAGVTQTPRYLIKTRGQQVTLSCSPISGHRSVSWYQQTPGQGLQFLFEYFSETQRNKGNFPGRFSGRQFSNSRSEMNVSTLELGDSALYLCASSAGAGGELYEQYFGPGTRLTVT.

This clone was observed once. At one end, the junction sequence differs from germline, possibly due to a read error. The J gene is TRBJ2-5, the V gene TRBV19; D is perhaps TRBD1 (6 bases). Germline lookup yields CDR1 LNHDA and CDR2 SQIVND (reference sequence). This CDR3 region has 13 residues. CDR3 nucleotide sequence: TGTGCCAGTAGTATTGAGTTGTCGACAGGCCGCCACTTC. This gives the protein CASSIELSTGRHF.

V is TRBV10-3 and J is TRBJ1-4; D uncertain. Germline CDR1 and CDR2: ENHRY and SYGVKD. V was pared by 0 bases and J by 8 bases, with 4 bases between. This CDR3 contains 12 residues. The CDR3 coding sequence is TGTGCCATCAGTGAGTCACAGGAAAAACTGTTTTTT. As protein: CAISESQEKLFF.

The chain combines TRBV19 with TRBJ1-1; D perhaps matches TRBD1 (5 bases). This CDR3 is built from 16 residues. Per the germline V gene, CDR1 is LNHDA and CDR2 is SQIVND (reference sequence). Trimming shortened V by 5 bases and J by 0 bases, and 16 bases separated the two germline ends. The DNA of the CDR3 is TGTGCCAGTAGTCGTCTCTCACGGGGGTTGAACACTGAAGCTTTCTTT. The encoded protein is CASSRLSRGLNTEAFF.

This chain joins TRBV19 and TRBJ2-2; D call uncertain. V was cut by 7 bases and J by 4 bases, with 4 bases left in between. Germline loops: CDR1 LNHDA, CDR2 SQIVND (reference sequence). The CDR3 consists of 11 residues. The CDR3 loop is CASTSTGELFF. The CDR3 nucleotides read TGTGCCAGTACTAGCACCGGGGAGCTGTTTTTT.

The rearrangement joins TRBV5-8 to TRBJ1-1; D is perhaps TRBD1 (5 bases). Trimming removed 1 base from V and 2 bases from J, with 9 bases in between. This CDR3 has 14 amino acids. The germline V gene encodes CDR1 SGHTS and CDR2 YDEGEE. CDR3 region: CASSLRGLNTEAFF. DNA for the CDR3: TGTGCCAGCAGCTTGAGGGGACTCAACACTGAAGCTTTCTTT.

The chain combines TRBV19 with TRBJ2-2, with TRBD2 matching 16 bases. CDR3 length equals 18 residues. Germline CDR1 and CDR2: LNHDA and SQIVND (reference sequence). The V and J ends lost 4 bases and 7 bases, in that order; junction bases with no gene match: 9. Here the CDR3 DNA reads TGTGCCAGTAGTAAACTGGGACTAGCGGGGGGGCTTATCGGGGAGCTGTTTTTT. Encoded protein: CASSKLGLAGGLIGELFF.

V usage is TRBV29-1 and J usage is TRBJ1-1; D not certain. The V gene's germline CDR1 is SQVTM and CDR2 ANQGSEA. V was clipped by 1 base and J by 1 base, with 10 bases between them. This CDR3 contains 14 residues. CDR3 residues: CSVEGGEQNTEAFF. DNA of the CDR3: TGCAGCGTTGAAGGGGGAGAACAGAACACTGAAGCTTTCTTT.

The rearrangement joins TRBV30 to TRBJ1-1; 8 bases are a match to TRBD1. J lost 1 base, V lost 4 bases, and 8 bases had no gene match. Germline values: CDR1 GTSNPN, CDR2 SVGIG (reference sequence). CDR3 length: 15 amino acids. This chain's CDR3 is CAWNRPGTGNTEAFF. The CDR3 DNA follows: TGTGCCTGGAATCGTCCCGGGACAGGGAACACTGAAGCTTTCTTT.

The CDR3 sequence is CASSLDPVPNSPLHF. In DNA, the CDR3 is TGTGCCAGCAGCTTAGATCCGGTTCCAAATTCACCCCTCCACTTT. The J gene is TRBJ1-6, the V gene TRBV7-9; D remains ambiguous. V was pared by 1 base and J by 7 bases, with 11 bases between. The CDR3 spans 15 residues. Per germline, CDR1 SEHNR and CDR2 FQNEAQ (reference sequence).

J is TRBJ1-1 and V is TRBV11-3; D unclear. CDR3 length: 13 residues. V lost 6 bases, J lost 1 base, and 9 bases lay in between. Looked up from germline, CDR1 is SGHNT and CDR2 is YENEEA. The CDR3 loop reads CASRDGENTEAFF. DNA for the CDR3: TGTGCCAGCAGGGACGGGGAGAACACTGAAGCTTTCTTT.

The chain is built from TRBV5-1 and TRBJ2-5; perhaps TRBD2 as D (6 bases). CDR3 size: 13 residues. CDR1 and CDR2 from the germline V gene are SGHRS and YFSETQ. With 4 bases removed from V and 3 bases from J, the gap between germline ends came to 10 bases. The CDR3 nucleotides are TGCGCCAGCAGCCCGGGACTGGAAGAGACCCAGTACTTC. Its translation: CASSPGLEETQYF.

The chain has TRBV13 and TRBJ2-5, with D possibly being TRBD1 (6 bases). CDR1 PRHDT and CDR2 FYEKMQ come from the germline V gene (reference sequence). Trimming removed 2 bases from V and 4 bases from J, with 17 bases in between. The CDR3 has 16 residues. The CDR3 DNA reads TGTGCCAGCAGCTTAAATTTCGGACAGCAGGGAGAGACCCAGTACTTC. Translated, it gives CASSLNFGQQGETQYF.

The chain combines TRBV18 with TRBJ1-3; unclear D gene. The CDR3 has 14 amino acids. With 0 bases removed from V and 3 bases from J, the gap between germline ends came to 6 bases. Germline-derived CDR1 and CDR2 are KGHSH and LQKENI. The CDR3, as DNA: TGTGCCAGCTCACCACCGCCAGATGGAAACACCATATATTTT. It translates to CASSPPPDGNTIYF. Supplemented by reference TRBV18 and TRBJ1-3, the full variable domain reads NAGVMQNPRHLVRRRGQEARLRCSPMKGHSHVYWYRQLPEEGLKFMVYLQKENIIDESGMPKERFSAEFPKEGPSILRIQQVVRGDSAAYFCASSPPPDGNTIYFGEGSWLTVV.

The V call is TRBV6-1, the J call TRBJ2-3, with D hard to call. V lost 8 bases and J lost 4, with 16 bases in between. Germline CDR1 reads MNHNS; CDR2 reads SASEGT. The CDR3 contains 14 residues. The CDR3 sequence: CASSVVIGADTQYF. The CDR3 bases are TGTGCCAGCTCTGTAGTAATTGGAGCAGATACGCAGTATTTT.

In this sample, this clone turned up once. The V and J genes are TRBV27 and TRBJ1-6; D unclear. The length of the CDR3 is 15 residues. The ends were cut back, 6 bases at V and 6 bases at J, with 15 bases in the middle. Germline assignment: CDR1 MNHEY and CDR2 SMNVEV (reference sequence). CDR3 sequence reads: CASSREDGLNSPLHF. The DNA of the CDR3 is TGTGCCAGCAGCCGAGAGGACGGACTTAATTCACCCCTCCACTTT.

The chain carries TRBV4-1 and TRBJ2-6, with unresolved D. Trimming removed 1 base at V and 0 bases at J, with 7 bases between. The CDR3 runs to 16 residues. Germline CDR1 reads MGHRA; CDR2 reads YSYEKL. The CDR3 DNA sequence: TGCGCCAGCAGCCAAGTTTTTTACTCTGGGGCCAACGTCCTGACTTTC. Encoded protein: CASSQVFYSGANVLTF.

This clone was detected once. The chain uses TRBV5-1 and TRBJ2-2, with D unclear. V was pared by 4 bases and J by 3 bases, with 13 bases between. This CDR3 spans 15 amino acids. CDR1 and CDR2 from the germline V gene are SGHRS and YFSETQ. CDR3 residues: CASSPTLTDTGELFF. The CDR3 coding sequence is TGCGCCAGCAGCCCGACCCTTACAGACACCGGGGAGCTGTTTTTT.

The genes are TRBV30 and TRBJ1-6; 9 bases line up with TRBD1. Germline V lookup: CDR1 GTSNPN, CDR2 SVGIG (reference sequence). The CDR3 totals 16 residues. V lost 5 bases to trimming and J lost 7 bases; unmatched junction nucleotides: 12. This chain's CDR3 is CAWSIWSGQGNSPLHF. The CDR3 DNA follows: TGTGCCTGGTCTATTTGGTCGGGACAGGGAAATTCACCCCTCCACTTT.

The chain joins TRBV21-1 to TRBJ1-5. TRBV21-1 represents a pseudogene. The CDR3 extends over 13 amino acids. The CDR3 DNA reads as TGTGCCAGCAGCAGGGGGGAGAATCAGCCCCAGCATTTT. Encoded protein: CASSRGENQPQHF.

The CDR3 DNA follows: TGTGCCAGCTCACAGGGATCCGGGACAGGGCCTTCGGTAGATGGCTACACCTTC. It encodes CASSQGSGTGPSVDGYTF. The chain employs TRBV18 and TRBJ1-2; 9 bases align to TRBD1. Germline-derived CDR1 and CDR2 are KGHSH and LQKENI. The CDR3 contains 18 residues. With V trimmed by 4 bases and J by 6 bases, 18 bases remained unmatched.

The CDR3 spells CASSMTSGVNNEQFF. In DNA form, the CDR3 reads TGTGCCAGTAGTATGACTAGCGGGGTTAACAATGAGCAGTTCTTC. The chain joins TRBV19 to TRBJ2-1; 11 nucleotides agree with TRBD2. In germline, CDR1 is LNHDA, CDR2 SQIVND (reference sequence). There are 15 residues in the CDR3. V trimming: 3 bases; J trimming: 5 bases; junction bases outside the gene matches: 3.